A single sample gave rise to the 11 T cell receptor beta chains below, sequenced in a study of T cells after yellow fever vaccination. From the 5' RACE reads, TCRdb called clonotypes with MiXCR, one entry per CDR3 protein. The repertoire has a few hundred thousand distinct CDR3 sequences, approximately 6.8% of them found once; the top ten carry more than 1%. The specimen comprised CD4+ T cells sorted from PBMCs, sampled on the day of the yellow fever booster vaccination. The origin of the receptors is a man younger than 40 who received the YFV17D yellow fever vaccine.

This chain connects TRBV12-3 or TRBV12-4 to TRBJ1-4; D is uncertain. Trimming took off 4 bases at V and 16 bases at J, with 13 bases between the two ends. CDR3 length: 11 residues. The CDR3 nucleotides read TGTGCCAGCAGTTCAGTGACCCTTAAGTTTTTT. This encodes CASSSVTLKFF.

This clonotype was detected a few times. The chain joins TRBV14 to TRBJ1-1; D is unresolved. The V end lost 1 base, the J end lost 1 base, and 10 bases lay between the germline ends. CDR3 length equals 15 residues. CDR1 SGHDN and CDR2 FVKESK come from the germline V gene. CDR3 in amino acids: CASSQVEWQNTEAFF. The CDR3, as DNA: TGTGCCAGCAGCCAAGTCGAGTGGCAGAACACTGAAGCTTTCTTT.

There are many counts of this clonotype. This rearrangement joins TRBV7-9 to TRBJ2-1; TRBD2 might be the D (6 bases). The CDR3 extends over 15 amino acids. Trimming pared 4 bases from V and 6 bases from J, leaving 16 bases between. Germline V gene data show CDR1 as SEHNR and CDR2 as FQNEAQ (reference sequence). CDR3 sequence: CASSSGTGVINEQFF. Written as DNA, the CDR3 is TGTGCCAGCAGCTCCGGGACGGGGGTTATCAATGAGCAGTTCTTC.

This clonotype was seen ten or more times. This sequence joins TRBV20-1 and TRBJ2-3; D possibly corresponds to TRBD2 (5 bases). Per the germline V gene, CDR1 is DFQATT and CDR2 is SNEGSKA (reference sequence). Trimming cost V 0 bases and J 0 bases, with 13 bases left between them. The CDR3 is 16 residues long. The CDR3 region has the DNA TGCAGTGCTAGAGATCCTGCGGGCCCTAGCACAGATACGCAGTATTTT. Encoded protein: CSARDPAGPSTDTQYF.

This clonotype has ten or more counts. This CDR3 reads CASSYQGGSIYEQYF. CDR3 coding DNA: TGTGCCAGCAGCTATCAGGGCGGGAGTATTTACGAGCAGTACTTC. The V gene is TRBV7-2, the J gene TRBJ2-7; 7 bases match TRBD2. J lost 4 bases, V lost 4 bases, and 10 bases had no gene match. Germline values: CDR1 SGHTA, CDR2 FQGNSA. The CDR3 extends over 15 amino acids.

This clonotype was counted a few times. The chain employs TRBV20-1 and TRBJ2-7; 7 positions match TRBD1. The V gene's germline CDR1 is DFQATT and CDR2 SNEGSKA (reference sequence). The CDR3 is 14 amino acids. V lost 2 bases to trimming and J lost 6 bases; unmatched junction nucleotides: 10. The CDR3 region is CSARTGTEFREQYF. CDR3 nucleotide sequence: TGCAGTGCTAGAACCGGGACAGAGTTCCGCGAGCAGTACTTC.

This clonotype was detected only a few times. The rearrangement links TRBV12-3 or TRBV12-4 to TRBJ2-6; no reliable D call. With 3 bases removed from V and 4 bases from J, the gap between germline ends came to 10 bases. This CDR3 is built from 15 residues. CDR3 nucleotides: TGTGCCAGCAGTTTTCCGCCCCCGGGGGCCAACGTCCTGACTTTC. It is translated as CASSFPPPGANVLTF.

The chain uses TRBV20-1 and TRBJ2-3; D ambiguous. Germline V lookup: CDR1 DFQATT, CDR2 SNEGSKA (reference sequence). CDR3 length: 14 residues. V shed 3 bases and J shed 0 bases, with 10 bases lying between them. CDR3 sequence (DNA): TGCAGTGCTAGCGGAGTCCCTAGCACAGATACGCAGTATTTT. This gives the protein CSASGVPSTDTQYF.

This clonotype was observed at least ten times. As DNA, the CDR3 is TGTGCCAGCAGTTACCTCGACGGGACTGAAGCTTTCTTT. Translated, it gives CASSYLDGTEAFF. The gene calls are TRBV6-5 and TRBJ1-1; the D is unclear. Germline loops: CDR1 MNHEY, CDR2 SVGAGI. Trimming took off 2 bases at V and 5 bases at J, with 9 bases between the two ends. The CDR3 runs to 13 residues.

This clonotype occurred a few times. For the CDR3, the DNA is TGTGCCAGCAGCAAAGGGACAGTTAATCAGCCCCAGCATTTT. Its translation: CASSKGTVNQPQHF. The chain is built from TRBV6-5 and TRBJ1-5; TRBD1 aligns across 7 bases. V shed 6 bases and J 4 bases; nucleotides not matched to a gene: 6. The CDR3 has 14 residues. Per germline, CDR1 MNHEY and CDR2 SVGAGI.

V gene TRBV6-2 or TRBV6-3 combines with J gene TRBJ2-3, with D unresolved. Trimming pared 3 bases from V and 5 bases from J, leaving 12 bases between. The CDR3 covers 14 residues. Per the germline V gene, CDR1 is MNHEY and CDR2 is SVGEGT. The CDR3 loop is CASSYIMAEDTQYF. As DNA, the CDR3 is TGTGCCAGCAGTTATATCATGGCGGAAGATACGCAGTATTTT.